This T cell receptor (beta chain) was retrieved from a study of CD8+ T cells in alopecia areata. Study details: Patients received oral tofacitinib, 5 to 10 mg twice daily, for moderate-to-severe alopecia areata.

Following RNA extraction, reverse transcription yielded cDNA that acted as the sequencing template. Assay: immunoSEQ multiplex PCR; the TCRdb copy retains only in-frame clones and omits some. The sample carries over 200,000 clones, roughly 57% recorded once. Trimming left V 4 bases short and J 1 base short, with 10 bases between. Germline V gene data show CDR1 as SQVTM and CDR2 as ANQGSEA. The CDR3 sequence is 13 residues long. The study team obtained lesional scalp punch biopsies and peripheral blood from alopecia areata patients. The sample was CD4+ T cells sorted from blood, taken at week 0. This receptor was taken from a human donor with alopecia areata. The rearrangement joins TRBV29-1 to TRBJ1-1, with D uncertain. The CDR3 DNA follows: TGCAGCGTTGCGATAGGAGGGAACACTGAAGCTTTCTTT. Encoded protein: CSVAIGGNTEAFF.